The 11 T cell receptor beta chains below all came from one sample that was sequenced in a study of cytomegalovirus exposure and HLA in healthy donors. The study ran its PCR with 60 Vbeta and 13 Jbeta primers. The repertoire was sequenced with immunoSEQ multiplex PCR; TCRdb's copy has only in-frame clones and lacks some. Of 55,000 to 85,000 clones listed, approximately 58% are singletons. The source material was PBMCs. The origin of the receptors is a woman aged 45-59 years in good health and CMV-seronegative.

This clone showed up just once. The chain's CDR3 is CSVIGPGGETQYF. The CDR3, as DNA: TGCAGCGTCATTGGCCCCGGCGGAGAGACCCAGTACTTC. This chain connects TRBV29-1 to TRBJ2-5; D ambiguous. Between the trimmed V and J ends, which lost 6 bases and 4 bases, there was a span of 15 bases. Germline loops: CDR1 SQVTM, CDR2 ANQGSEA. CDR3 size: 13 residues.

This clone occurred many times. The chain links TRBV6-5 to TRBJ2-7, with D perhaps matching TRBD2 (5 bases). The germline gives CDR1 MNHEY, CDR2 SVGAGI. The V and J ends lost 6 bases and 0 bases respectively, with 12 bases between them. The length of the CDR3 is 14 residues. As DNA, the CDR3 is TGTGCCAGCAGAAACAGCGGAAGCTCCTACGAGCAGTACTTC. Translation: CASRNSGSSYEQYF.

This clone was observed a few times. Here the CDR3 DNA reads TGTGCCAGTGGATCACAGGGTAATTTCTACGAGCAGTACTTC. It encodes CASGSQGNFYEQYF. The V call is TRBV19, the J call TRBJ2-7, with TRBD1 as a possible D gene (6 bases). V shed 8 bases and J shed 3 bases, with 17 bases lying between them. CDR1 and CDR2 (germline): LNHDA, SQIVND (reference sequence). The length of the CDR3 is 14 residues.

The sample holds a few counts of this clone. This rearrangement joins TRBV7-9 to TRBJ1-2; 8 nucleotides line up with TRBD1. Germline CDR1 SEHNR, CDR2 FQNEAQ (reference sequence). The J segment lost 6 bases and the V segment lost 5 bases, leaving 11 bases of the junction unmatched. The CDR3 has 15 amino acids. The CDR3 here is CASSKSPGTGHGYTF. The CDR3 nucleotides read TGTGCCAGCAGCAAATCCCCCGGGACAGGCCATGGCTACACCTTC.

The chain carries TRBV20-1 and TRBJ2-7; D is unclear. The CDR3 runs 10 residues. V was pared by 7 bases and J by 2 bases, with 6 bases between. CDR1 and CDR2 from the germline V gene are DFQATT and SNEGSKA (reference sequence). The CDR3 protein is CSVPAYEQYF. The CDR3, as DNA: TGCAGTGTCCCCGCCTACGAGCAGTACTTC.

V usage is TRBV28 and J usage is TRBJ1-1; D not resolved. Trimming cost V 5 bases and J 4 bases, with 11 bases left between them. The CDR3 spans 13 residues. Germline lookup yields CDR1 MDHEN and CDR2 SYDVKM. In nucleotides, the CDR3 is TGTGCCAGCAGTATAGGGAGCAGCACTGAAGCTTTCTTT. This translates into CASSIGSSTEAFF.

This sequence joins TRBV7-3 and TRBJ1-1; D gene ambiguous. The CDR3 covers 13 residues. CDR1 and CDR2 (germline): SGHTA, FQGTGA. With 5 bases removed from V and 0 bases from J, the gap between germline ends came to 7 bases. CDR3 coding DNA: TGTGCCAGCAGCCCCCACATGAACACTGAAGCTTTCTTT. Translating it yields CASSPHMNTEAFF.

The CDR3 coding sequence is TGTGCCAGCAGCACGGCGGGAGGGCGCGGAGAGCAGTACTTC. Protein: CASSTAGGRGEQYF. The V call is TRBV6-6, the J call TRBJ2-7, with 9 bases that match TRBD2. Germline CDR1 MNHNY, CDR2 SVGAGI (reference sequence). The CDR3 covers 14 residues. J gave up 7 bases and V 6 bases, and 10 bases lay outside the gene matches.

The chain joins TRBV7-8 to TRBJ1-4; a weak D match, TRBD1 (5 bases). Trimming cost V 3 bases and J 6 bases, with 11 bases left between them. Germline CDR1 SGHVS, CDR2 FQNEAQ. The CDR3 sequence is 14 residues long. CDR3 sequence: CASSLQGPYEKLFF. The DNA for the CDR3 is TGTGCCAGCAGCTTGCAGGGTCCGTATGAAAAACTGTTTTTT.

The V call is TRBV7-8, the J call TRBJ2-2, with TRBD2 matching over 10 bases. V was pared by 0 bases and J by 4 bases, with 2 bases of the junction left unmatched. The length of the CDR3 is 16 residues. Germline CDR1 reads SGHVS; CDR2 reads FQNEAQ. CDR3 nucleotides: TGTGCCAGCAGCTTAGCCCTAGCGGGAGCCACCGGGGAGCTGTTTTTT. Translated: CASSLALAGATGELFF.

The chain links TRBV11-2 to TRBJ2-1; 11 bases match TRBD2. CDR1 and CDR2 (germline): SGHAT, FQNNGV. The CDR3 sequence is 16 residues long. After removal of 2 bases from V and 4 bases from J, the junction contained 4 bases not matched to a gene. The CDR3 protein is CASSLIAGGQYNEQFF. The CDR3 bases are TGTGCCAGCAGCTTAATAGCGGGAGGGCAGTACAATGAGCAGTTCTTC. Supplemented by reference TRBV11-2 and TRBJ2-1, the full variable domain reads EAGVAQSPRYKIIEKRQSVAFWCNPISGHATLYWYQQILGQGPKLLIQFQNNGVVDDSQLPKDRFSAERLKGVDSTLKIQPAKLEDSAVYLCASSLIAGGQYNEQFFGPGTRLTVL.